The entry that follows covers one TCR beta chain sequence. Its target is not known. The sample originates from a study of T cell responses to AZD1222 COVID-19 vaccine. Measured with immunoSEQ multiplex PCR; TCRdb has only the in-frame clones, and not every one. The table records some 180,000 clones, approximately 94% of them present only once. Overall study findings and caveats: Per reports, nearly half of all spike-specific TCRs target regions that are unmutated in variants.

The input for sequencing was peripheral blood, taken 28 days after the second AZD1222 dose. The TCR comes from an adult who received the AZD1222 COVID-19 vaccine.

The CDR3 region has the DNA TGCAGGGTAGCGAACACAGATACGCAGTATTTT. The encoded protein is CRVANTDTQYF. V gene TRBV20-1 combines with J gene TRBJ2-3; D might be TRBD2 (5 bases). CDR1 is DFQATT and CDR2 is SNEGSKA in the germline V gene (reference sequence). The CDR3 length is 11 residues.